In its sample, the clone carrying this TCR beta chain was seen once. V shed 1 base and J shed 0 bases, with 7 bases lying between them. Looked up from germline, CDR1 is KGHSH and CDR2 is LQKENI. This CDR3 has 16 amino acids. These data belong to a study of glioma-infiltrating T cells after dendritic cell vaccination. The method was immunoSEQ multiplex PCR; TCRdb's version includes in-frame clones alone and lacks a portion of them. The table records tens of thousands of clones, roughly 90% of them present only once. Fresh-frozen tumor tissue and more than two years of survival data were available for all.

This receptor was identified in a human donor with glioblastoma. The chain combines TRBV18 with TRBJ2-6; D might be TRBD1 (6 bases). The specimen comprised blood, sampled before dendritic cell vaccination. The CDR3 nucleotides read TGTGCCAGCTCACCACGACAGGTCTCTGGGGCCAACGTCCTGACTTTC. Its protein product is CASSPRQVSGANVLTF.